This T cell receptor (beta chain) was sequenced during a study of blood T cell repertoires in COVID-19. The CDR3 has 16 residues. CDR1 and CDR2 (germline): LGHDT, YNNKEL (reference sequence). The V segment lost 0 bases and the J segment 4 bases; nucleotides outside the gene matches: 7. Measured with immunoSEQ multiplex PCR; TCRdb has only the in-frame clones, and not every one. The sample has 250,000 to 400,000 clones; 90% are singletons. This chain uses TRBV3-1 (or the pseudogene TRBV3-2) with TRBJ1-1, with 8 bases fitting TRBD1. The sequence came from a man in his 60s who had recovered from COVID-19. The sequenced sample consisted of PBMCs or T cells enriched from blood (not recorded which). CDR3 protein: CASSQDRLTGATEAFF. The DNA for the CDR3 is TGTGCCAGCAGCCAAGATCGCCTGACAGGGGCCACTGAAGCTTTCTTT.